This T cell receptor (beta chain) was observed in a study of T cells in Graves' hyperthyroidism and ophthalmopathy. Study observations and caveats: Ophthalmopathy and stable hyperthyroidism were separated by a 13 V-J model.

V lost 2 bases and J lost 7, with 2 bases in between. This CDR3 comprises 10 residues. CDR1 is MNHEY and CDR2 is SVGAGI in the germline V gene. Hyperthyroidism had been newly diagnosed in patients aged 18 to 65, and its duration was under 2 months. PBMCs stemmed from around 9.3 ml fresh peripheral blood. As regards this clonotype: Its target is unknown.

Amplification of TCR beta CDR3 regions was performed using RNA transcripts as template. HTBI primers drove first-round RT-PCR of the TCR CDR3. TCRdb re-called the multiplex PCR reads through MiXCR, storing one row per CDR3 protein. The repertoire includes more than 500,000 distinct CDR3 sequences, under 20% of them detected once, and approximately 3.8% sits in the top ten. Sequencing was carried out using blood. The sequence came from a woman in her 30s with Graves' hyperthyroidism. V usage is TRBV6-5 and J usage is TRBJ1-1; no clear D gene. CDR3 protein: CASSYREAFF. The CDR3, as DNA: TGTGCCAGCAGTTACCGTGAAGCTTTCTTT.